The entry that follows covers one T cell receptor beta chain sequence. Antigen unknown. These data come from a study of response to subunit inactivated influenza vaccine. CDR3 length: 15 amino acids. J gave up 9 bases and V 0 bases, and 2 bases lay outside the gene matches. Germline CDR1 is SGDLS and CDR2 is YYNGEE. Whole-study results and caveats: The authors suggested that every seasonal influenza vaccination recruits few new T cells.

TCRdb re-called the RT-PCR reads through MiXCR, storing one row per CDR3 protein. The table lists 450,000 to 600,000 distinct CDR3 sequences, 16% of them singletons. V gene TRBV9 combines with J gene TRBJ1-6, with TRBD1 matching 11 bases. This clonotype was obtained from a man aged 50 to 75 who received an inactivated influenza vaccine. Source: CD4+ T cells sorted from PBMCs, taken 23 months after vaccination. The CDR3 DNA follows: TGTGCCAGCAGCGTAGGGACAGGGGGCTTTTCACCCCTCCACTTT. This sequence encodes CASSVGTGGFSPLHF.